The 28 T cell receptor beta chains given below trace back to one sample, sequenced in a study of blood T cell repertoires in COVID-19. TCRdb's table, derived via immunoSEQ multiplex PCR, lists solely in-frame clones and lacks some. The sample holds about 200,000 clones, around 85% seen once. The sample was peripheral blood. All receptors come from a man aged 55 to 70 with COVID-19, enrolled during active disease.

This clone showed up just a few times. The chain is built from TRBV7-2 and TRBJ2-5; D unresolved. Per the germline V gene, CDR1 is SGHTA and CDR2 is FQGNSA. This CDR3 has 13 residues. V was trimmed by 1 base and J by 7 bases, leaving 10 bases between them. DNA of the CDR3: TGTGCCAGCAGCTTAGGAGTATATGGGACCCAGTACTTC. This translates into CASSLGVYGTQYF.

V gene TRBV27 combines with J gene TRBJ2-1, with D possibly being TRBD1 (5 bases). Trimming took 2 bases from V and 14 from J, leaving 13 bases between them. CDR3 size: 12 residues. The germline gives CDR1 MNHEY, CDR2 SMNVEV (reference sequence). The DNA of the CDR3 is TGTGCCAGCAGTTTAGTAGGGGAAGGAGAGTTCTTC. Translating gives CASSLVGEGEFF.

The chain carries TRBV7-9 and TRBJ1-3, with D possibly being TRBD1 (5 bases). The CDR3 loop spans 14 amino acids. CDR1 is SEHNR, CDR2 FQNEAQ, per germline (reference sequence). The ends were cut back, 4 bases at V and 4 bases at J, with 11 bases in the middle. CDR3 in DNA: TGTGCCAGCAGCTCTACTCGACAGGGAAACACCATATATTTT. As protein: CASSSTRQGNTIYF.

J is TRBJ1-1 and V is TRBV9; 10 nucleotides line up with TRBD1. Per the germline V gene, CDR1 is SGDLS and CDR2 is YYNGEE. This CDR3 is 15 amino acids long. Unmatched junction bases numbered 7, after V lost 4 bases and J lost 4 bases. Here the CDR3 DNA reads TGTGCCAGCAGCAAGGGACAGGGGCGGTTCACTGAAGCTTTCTTT. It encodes CASSKGQGRFTEAFF.

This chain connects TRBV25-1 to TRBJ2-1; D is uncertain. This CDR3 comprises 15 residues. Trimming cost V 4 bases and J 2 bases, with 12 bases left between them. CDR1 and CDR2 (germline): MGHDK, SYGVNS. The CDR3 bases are TGTGCCAGCAGTGGAACCGAGCTCCCCTACAATGAGCAGTTCTTC. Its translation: CASSGTELPYNEQFF.

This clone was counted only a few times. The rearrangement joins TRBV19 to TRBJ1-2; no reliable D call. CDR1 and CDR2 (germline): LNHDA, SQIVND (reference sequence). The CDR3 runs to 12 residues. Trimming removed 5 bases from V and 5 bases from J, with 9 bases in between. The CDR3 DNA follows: TGTGCCAGTAGTCAGGCCCGATATGGCTACACCTTC. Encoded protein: CASSQARYGYTF.

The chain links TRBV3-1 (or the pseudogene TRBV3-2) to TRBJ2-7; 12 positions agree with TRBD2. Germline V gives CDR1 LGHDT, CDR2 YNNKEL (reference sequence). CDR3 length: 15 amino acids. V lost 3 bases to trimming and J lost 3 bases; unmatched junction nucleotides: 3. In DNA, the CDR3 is TGTGCCAGCAGCCAGACTAGCGGGAGAAGCTACGAGCAGTACTTC. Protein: CASSQTSGRSYEQYF.

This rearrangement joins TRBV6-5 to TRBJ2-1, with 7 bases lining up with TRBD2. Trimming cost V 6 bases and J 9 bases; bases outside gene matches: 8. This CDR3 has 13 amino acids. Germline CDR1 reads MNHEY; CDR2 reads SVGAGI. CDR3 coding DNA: TGTGCCAGCAGGGAGGGGAGGGCACTTGAGCAGTTCTTC. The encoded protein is CASREGRALEQFF.

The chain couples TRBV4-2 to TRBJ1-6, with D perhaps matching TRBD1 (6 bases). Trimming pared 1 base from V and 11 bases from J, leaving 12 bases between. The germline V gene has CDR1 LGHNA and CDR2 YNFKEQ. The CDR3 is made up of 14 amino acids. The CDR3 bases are TGTGCCAGCAGCCAAGGGGAGCAGGGGACACCCCTCCACTTT. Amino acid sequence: CASSQGEQGTPLHF.

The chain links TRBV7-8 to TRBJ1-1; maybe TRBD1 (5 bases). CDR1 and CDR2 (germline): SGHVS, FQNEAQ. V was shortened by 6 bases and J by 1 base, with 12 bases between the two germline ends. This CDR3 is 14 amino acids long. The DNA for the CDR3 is TGTGCCAGCAGAATGAAACAGGAGAACACTGAAGCTTTCTTT. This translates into CASRMKQENTEAFF.

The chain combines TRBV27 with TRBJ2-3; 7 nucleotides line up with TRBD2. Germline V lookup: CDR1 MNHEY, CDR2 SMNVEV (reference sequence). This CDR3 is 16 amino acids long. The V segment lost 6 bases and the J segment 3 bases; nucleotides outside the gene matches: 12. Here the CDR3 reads CASRRGLTSWTDTQYF. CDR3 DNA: TGTGCCAGCAGGAGGGGACTAACCAGCTGGACAGATACGCAGTATTTT.

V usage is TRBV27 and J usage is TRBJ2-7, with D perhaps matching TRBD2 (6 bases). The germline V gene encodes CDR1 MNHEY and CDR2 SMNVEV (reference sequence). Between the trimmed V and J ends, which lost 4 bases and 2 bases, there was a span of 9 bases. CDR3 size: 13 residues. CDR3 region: CASSSGLPYEQYF. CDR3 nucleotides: TGTGCCAGCAGTTCGGGACTGCCCTACGAGCAGTACTTC.

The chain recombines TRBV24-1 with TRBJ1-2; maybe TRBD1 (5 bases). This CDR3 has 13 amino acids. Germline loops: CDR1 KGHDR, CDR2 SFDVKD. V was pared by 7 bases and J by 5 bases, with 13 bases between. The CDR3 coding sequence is TGTGCCACCAGGCCCGGGGGGGGGTATGGCTACACCTTC. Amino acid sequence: CATRPGGGYGYTF.

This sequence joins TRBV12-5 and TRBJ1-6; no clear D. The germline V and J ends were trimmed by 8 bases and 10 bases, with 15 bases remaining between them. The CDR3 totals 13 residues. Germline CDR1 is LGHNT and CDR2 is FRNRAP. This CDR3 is CASKGFGESPLHF. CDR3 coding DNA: TGTGCTAGTAAGGGTTTCGGGGAATCACCCCTCCACTTT.

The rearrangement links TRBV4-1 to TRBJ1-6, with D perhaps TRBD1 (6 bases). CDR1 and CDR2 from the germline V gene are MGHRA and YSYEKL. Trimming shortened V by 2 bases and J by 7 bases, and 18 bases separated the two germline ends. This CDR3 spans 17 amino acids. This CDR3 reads CASSQSGTILRNSPLHF. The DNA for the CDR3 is TGCGCCAGCAGCCAATCTGGGACAATCCTTAGGAATTCACCCCTCCACTTT.

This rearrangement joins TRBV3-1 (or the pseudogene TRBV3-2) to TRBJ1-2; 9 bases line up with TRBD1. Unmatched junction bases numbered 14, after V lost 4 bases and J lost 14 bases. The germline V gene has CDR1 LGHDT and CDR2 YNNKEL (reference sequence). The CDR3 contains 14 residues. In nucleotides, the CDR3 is TGTGCCAGCAGCCGAACGACGGGACAGGGAACGAAGACCTTC. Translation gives CASSRTTGQGTKTF.

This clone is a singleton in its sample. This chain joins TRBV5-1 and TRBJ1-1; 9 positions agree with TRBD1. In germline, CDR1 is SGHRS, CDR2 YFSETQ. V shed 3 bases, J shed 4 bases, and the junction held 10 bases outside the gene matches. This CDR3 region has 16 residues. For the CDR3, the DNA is TGCGCCAGCAGCTCACGCCAACAGGGGGCAGGCACTGAAGCTTTCTTT. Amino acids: CASSSRQQGAGTEAFF.

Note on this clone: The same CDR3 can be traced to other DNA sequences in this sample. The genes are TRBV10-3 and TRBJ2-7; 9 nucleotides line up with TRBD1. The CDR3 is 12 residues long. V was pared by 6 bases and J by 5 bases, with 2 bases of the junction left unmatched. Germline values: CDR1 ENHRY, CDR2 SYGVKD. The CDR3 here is CAIRGQGDEQYF. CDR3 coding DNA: TGTGCCATCAGGGGACAGGGCGACGAGCAGTACTTC.

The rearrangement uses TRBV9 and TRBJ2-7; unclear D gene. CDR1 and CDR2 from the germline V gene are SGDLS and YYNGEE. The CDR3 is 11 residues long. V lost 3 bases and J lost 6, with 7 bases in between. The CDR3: CASSADSEQYF. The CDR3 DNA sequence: TGTGCCAGCAGCGCCGATAGCGAGCAGTACTTC.

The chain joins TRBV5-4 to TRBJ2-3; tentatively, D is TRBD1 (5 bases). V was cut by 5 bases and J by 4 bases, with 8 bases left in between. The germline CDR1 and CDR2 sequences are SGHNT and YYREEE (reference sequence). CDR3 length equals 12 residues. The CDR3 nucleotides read TGTGCCAGCAGAACAGGCGCAGATACGCAGTATTTT. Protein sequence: CASRTGADTQYF.

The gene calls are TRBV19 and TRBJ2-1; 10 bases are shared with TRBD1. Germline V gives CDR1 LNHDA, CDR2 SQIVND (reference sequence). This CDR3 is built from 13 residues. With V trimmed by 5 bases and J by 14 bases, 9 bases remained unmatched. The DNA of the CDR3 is TGTGCCAGTAGTCCCGGACAGGGGGGTAACGAGTTCTTC. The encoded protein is CASSPGQGGNEFF.

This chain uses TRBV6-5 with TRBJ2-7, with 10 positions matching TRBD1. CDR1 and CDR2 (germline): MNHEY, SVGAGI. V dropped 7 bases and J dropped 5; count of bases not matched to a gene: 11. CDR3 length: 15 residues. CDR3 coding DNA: TGTGCCAGCACCGGCCGGGACAGGGGAGTTGACGAGCAGTACTTC. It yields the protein CASTGRDRGVDEQYF.

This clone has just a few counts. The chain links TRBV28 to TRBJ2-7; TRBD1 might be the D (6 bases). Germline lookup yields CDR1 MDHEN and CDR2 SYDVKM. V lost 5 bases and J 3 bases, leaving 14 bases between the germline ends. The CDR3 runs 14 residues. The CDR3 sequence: CASSVPDSYYEQYF. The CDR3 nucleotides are TGTGCCAGCAGTGTGCCGGACAGCTACTACGAGCAGTACTTC. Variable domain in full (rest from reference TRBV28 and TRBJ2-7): DVKVTQSSRYLVKRTGEKVFLECVQDMDHENMFWYRQDPGLGLRLIYFSYDVKMKEKGDIPEGYSVSREKKERFSLILESASTNQTSMYLCASSVPDSYYEQYFGPGTRLTVT.

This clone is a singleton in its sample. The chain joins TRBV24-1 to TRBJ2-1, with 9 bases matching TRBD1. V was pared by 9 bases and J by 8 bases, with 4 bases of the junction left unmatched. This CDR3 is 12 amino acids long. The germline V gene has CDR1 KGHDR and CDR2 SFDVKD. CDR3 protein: CATGTGLDEQFF. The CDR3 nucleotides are TGTGCCACCGGGACAGGGCTTGATGAGCAGTTCTTC.

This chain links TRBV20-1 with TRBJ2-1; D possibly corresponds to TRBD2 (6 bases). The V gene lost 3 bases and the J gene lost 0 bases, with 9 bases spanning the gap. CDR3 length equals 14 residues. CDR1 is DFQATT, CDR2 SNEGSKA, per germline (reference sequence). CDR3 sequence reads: CSASRGTSYNEQFF. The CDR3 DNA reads TGCAGTGCTAGTCGGGGGACCTCCTACAATGAGCAGTTCTTC.

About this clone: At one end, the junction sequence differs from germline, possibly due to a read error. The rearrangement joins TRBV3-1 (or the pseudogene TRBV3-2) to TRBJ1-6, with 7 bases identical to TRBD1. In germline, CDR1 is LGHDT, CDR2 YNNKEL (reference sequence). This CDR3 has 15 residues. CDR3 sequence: CASSPTGMDNSPPHF. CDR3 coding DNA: TGTGCCAGCAGCCCGACAGGGATGGATAATTCACCCCCCCACTTT.

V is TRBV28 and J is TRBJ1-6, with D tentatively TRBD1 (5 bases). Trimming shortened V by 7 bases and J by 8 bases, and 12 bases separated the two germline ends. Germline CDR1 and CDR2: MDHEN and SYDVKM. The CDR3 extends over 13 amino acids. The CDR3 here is CASMGGGDSPLHF. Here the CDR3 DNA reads TGTGCCAGCATGGGGGGAGGGGATTCACCCCTCCACTTT.

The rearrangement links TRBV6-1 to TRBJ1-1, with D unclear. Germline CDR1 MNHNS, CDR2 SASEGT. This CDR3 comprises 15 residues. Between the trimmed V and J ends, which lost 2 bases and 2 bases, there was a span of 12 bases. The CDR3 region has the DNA TGTGCCAGCAGTGAATACAGCTTCATAAACACTGAAGCTTTCTTT. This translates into CASSEYSFINTEAFF.